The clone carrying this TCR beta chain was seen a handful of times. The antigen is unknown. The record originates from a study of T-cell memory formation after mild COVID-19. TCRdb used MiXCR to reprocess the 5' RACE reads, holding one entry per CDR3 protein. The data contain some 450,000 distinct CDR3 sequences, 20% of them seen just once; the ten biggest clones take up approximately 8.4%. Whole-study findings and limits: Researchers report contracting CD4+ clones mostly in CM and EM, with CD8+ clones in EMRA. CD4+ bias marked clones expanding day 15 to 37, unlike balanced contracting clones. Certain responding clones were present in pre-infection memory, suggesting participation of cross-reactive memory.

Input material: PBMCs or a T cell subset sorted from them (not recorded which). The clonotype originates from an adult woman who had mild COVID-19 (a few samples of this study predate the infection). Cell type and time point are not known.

CDR3 sequence reads: CASSDLAGGINTDTQYF. The CDR3 nucleotides are TGTGCCAGCAGTGACCTAGCGGGAGGGATAAACACAGATACGCAGTATTTT. The J gene is TRBJ2-3, the V gene TRBV2; 12 nucleotides match TRBD2. Germline values: CDR1 SNHLY, CDR2 FYNNEI. The CDR3 spans 17 residues. V shed 3 bases, J shed 2 bases, and the junction held 6 bases outside the gene matches.